The 11 T cell receptor beta chains given below trace back to one sample, sequenced in a study of tumor-infiltrating lymphocytes in primary liver carcinoma. Total RNA (approximately 500 ng) served as template for TCR beta cDNA synthesis primed by a constant-region primer. Three nested multiplex PCR rounds, a slightly modified ARM-PCR, produced the libraries for TCR beta. A C-beta reverse primer was combined with TRBV1-TRBV30 forward primers in the first two PCR rounds, and each round had about 10 cycles. One entry per CDR3 protein results from TCRdb running MiXCR on the multiplex PCR reads. Among approximately 330,000 distinct CDR3 sequences listed, less than 70% were seen once. The study extracted blood RNA from unsorted whole blood and also extracted germline DNA. Sequenced sample: peripheral blood. These receptors came from a man aged 35 to 55 with primary liver carcinoma and hepatitis B virus infection.

In the case of this clonotype: A much larger clone lies a single base off, so this may be a read error. The chain links TRBV6-1 to TRBJ2-2, with TRBD1 matching 9 bases. This CDR3 has 16 residues. With 8 bases clipped from V and 6 bases from J, the junction kept 13 bases outside the gene matches. Germline CDR1 reads MNHNS; CDR2 reads SASEGT. The CDR3 DNA sequence: TGTGCCAGCTGTGTATACAGGGGGCGGGTCGCCGGGGAGCTGTTTTTT. It is translated as CASCVYRGRVAGELFF.

This clonotype has a single count. The V call is TRBV11-2, the J call TRBJ1-4; D is uncertain. Germline lookup yields CDR1 SGHAT and CDR2 FQNNGV. Trimming stripped 5 bases from V and 3 bases from J, with 19 bases between. This CDR3 has 17 residues. The CDR3 DNA sequence: TGTGCCAGCAGCCCAAGCCCAGATAAGTTAGCTAATGAAAAACTGTTTTTT. Protein sequence: CASSPSPDKLANEKLFF.

Turning to this clonotype: The junction shows a germline mismatch at one end, possibly a read error. The rearrangement links TRBV11-2 to TRBJ1-2, with 7 positions matching TRBD1. This CDR3 contains 14 residues. From germline, CDR1 is SGHAT and CDR2 FQNNGV. The CDR3 reads CASSKGQADYGYTF. DNA for the CDR3: TGTGCCAGCAGCAAAGGACAGGCCGACTATGGTTACACCTTC.

This clonotype came up once. The junction does not match germline at one end; this may be a read error. V is TRBV6-1 and J is TRBJ1-4; D call uncertain. The CDR3 sequence is 16 residues long. The germline CDR1 and CDR2 sequences are MNHNS and SASEGT. The CDR3, as DNA: TGTGCCAACAGTGAAGCGGAGGAGGCGATTCTTGAAAAACTGTTTTTT. As protein: CANSEAEEAILEKLFF.

On this clonotype itself: Mismatch with germline at one junction end may stem from a read error. J is TRBJ2-1 and V is TRBV6-6; 16 bases align to TRBD2. This CDR3 is 19 amino acids long. Germline CDR1 reads MNHNY; CDR2 reads SVGAGI (reference sequence). CDR3 protein: CANSLRTGPGLAGGNEQFF. The CDR3 DNA reads TGTGCCAACAGTCTACGGACAGGGCCGGGACTAGCGGGAGGGAATGAGCAGTTCTTC.

The table lists this clonotype with many counts. The chain uses TRBV29-1 and TRBJ1-2, with D perhaps TRBD1 (5 bases). Trimming pared 6 bases from V and 4 bases from J, leaving 12 bases between. This CDR3 is built from 12 residues. Germline values: CDR1 SQVTM, CDR2 ANQGSEA. Here the CDR3 reads CSVPGTAYGYTF. CDR3 bases: TGCAGCGTCCCGGGGACCGCCTATGGCTACACCTTC.

This clonotype was observed at least ten times. The V and J genes are TRBV4-2 and TRBJ1-1; a weak D match, TRBD1 (5 bases). The CDR3 has 15 residues. Trimming left V 4 bases short and J 3 bases short, with 15 bases between. Per the germline V gene, CDR1 is LGHNA and CDR2 is YNFKEQ. CDR3 bases: TGTGCCAGCAGCCGGTCTGCGGGGGGGGACACTGAAGCTTTCTTT. Translating gives CASSRSAGGDTEAFF.

Notes on this clonotype: A read error may produce the germline difference seen at one junction end. The DNA for the CDR3 is TGTGCAAGAAGCTTACCCGGGGGGGAGCAATACTTC. Translation gives CARSLPGGEQYF. The chain links TRBV11-2 to TRBJ2-7; TRBD2 agrees at 8 bases. The germline V gene has CDR1 SGHAT and CDR2 FQNNGV. The CDR3 has 12 amino acids.

Worth noting for this clonotype: One end of the junction is discordant with germline, which a read error may explain. The chain is built from TRBV29-1 and TRBJ2-2; 7 bases align to TRBD1. The CDR3 extends over 16 amino acids. CDR1 SQVTM and CDR2 ANQGSEA come from the germline V gene. CDR3: CSVEAETGSHTGKLYF. The CDR3, as DNA: TGCAGCGTCGAGGCCGAGACAGGGTCCCACACCGGGAAGCTGTATTTT.

Of note for this clonotype: The CDR3 does not end in the conserved phenylalanine or tryptophan, so this is likely a read error. The chain links TRBV11-2 to TRBJ2-2, with D hard to call. The CDR3 is 15 amino acids. Germline loops: CDR1 SGHAT, CDR2 FQNNGV. CDR3: CASSLVGQVTGELFH. The CDR3 region has the DNA TGCGCCAGCAGCTTAGTTGGCCAGGTCACCGGGGAGCTGTTTCAT.

On this clonotype itself: Germline and junction disagree at one end, which may indicate a read error. The chain links TRBV29-1 to TRBJ2-7; D unresolved. The CDR3 covers 12 residues. Per germline, CDR1 SQVTM and CDR2 ANQGSEA. For the CDR3, the DNA is TGCAACGTTGCCGACCCCTCCTACGAACAGTACTTC. As protein: CNVADPSYEQYF.